This T cell receptor beta chain was captured by sequencing in a study of T cell changes during pregnancy in multiple sclerosis. Sequencing used immunoSEQ multiplex PCR; TCRdb keeps in-frame clones, though not all of them. The sample carries 75,000 to 95,000 clones, approximately 90% recorded once. V shed 4 bases and J shed 4 bases, with 16 bases lying between them. Germline loops: CDR1 WSHSY, CDR2 SAAADI. The CDR3 sequence is 15 residues long. Source: peripheral blood, taken in the first trimester of pregnancy. The sequence derives from a female donor in good health, enrolled as a control in a pregnancy study. This sequence joins TRBV10-2 and TRBJ2-5, with D tentatively TRBD2 (6 bases). This CDR3 reads CASSGPDLGGETQYF. CDR3 DNA sequence: TGCGCCAGCAGTGGCCCCGATCTGGGGGGAGAGACCCAGTACTTC.